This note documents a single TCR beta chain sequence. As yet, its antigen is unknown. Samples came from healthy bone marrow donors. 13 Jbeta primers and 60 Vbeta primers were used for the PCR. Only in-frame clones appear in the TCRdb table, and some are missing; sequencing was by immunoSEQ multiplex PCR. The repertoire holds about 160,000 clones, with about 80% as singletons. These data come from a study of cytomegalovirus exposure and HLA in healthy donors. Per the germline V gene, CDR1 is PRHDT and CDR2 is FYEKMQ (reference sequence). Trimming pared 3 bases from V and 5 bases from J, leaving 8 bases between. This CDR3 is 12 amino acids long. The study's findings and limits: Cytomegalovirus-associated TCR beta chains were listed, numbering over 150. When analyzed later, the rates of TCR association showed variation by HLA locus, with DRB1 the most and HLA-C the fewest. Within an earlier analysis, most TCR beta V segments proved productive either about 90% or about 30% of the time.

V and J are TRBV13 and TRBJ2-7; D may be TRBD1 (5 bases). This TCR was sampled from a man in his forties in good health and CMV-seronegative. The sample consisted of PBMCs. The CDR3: CASSFPRDEQYF. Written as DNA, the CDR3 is TGTGCCAGCAGCTTCCCCAGGGACGAGCAGTACTTC.